This is a list of T cell receptor beta chains from one sample in a study of blood T cell repertoires in COVID-19. Clones were sequenced by immunoSEQ multiplex PCR, and TCRdb holds only the in-frame ones, with some missing. Seen here are 91,000 or so clones, 80% to 90% observed once, and the top ten hold about 16%. The sequencing sample was made of peripheral blood. The receptors originated from a human donor in a cohort sampled during active COVID-19. CDR3s include the opening cysteine and the closing phenylalanine or tryptophan. The D gene is left open where the match is weak. Expanded clones get a size class; other rows say once, few or many, or leave the size out.

D gene	V gene	J gene	clone size	CDR3 DNA	CDR3 protein
TRBD2	TRBV5-4	TRBJ2-5	NA	TGTGCCAGCAGCTCCCCAGCGGGGGGCCGCGAGACCCAGTACTTC	CASSSPAGGRETQYF
NA	TRBV6-2/TRBV6-3	TRBJ1-2	NA	TGTGCCAGCAGTTCCGGGCGGACTCTTAACTATGGCTACACCTTC	CASSSGRTLNYGYTF
TRBD2	TRBV25-1	TRBJ2-3	NA	TGTGCCAGCAGTCCGCTACTAGCGGATACGCAGTATTTT	CASSPLLADTQYF
TRBD1	TRBV6-5	TRBJ1-2	NA	TGTGCCAGCAGTTTACTTGGACAGGGACCCTATGGCTACACCTTC	CASSLLGQGPYGYTF
TRBD1	TRBV15	TRBJ1-5	NA	TGTGCCACCAGCAGGGTGATCGGACCAGGGGGGCGTCGGCCCCAGCATTTT	CATSRVIGPGGRRPQHF
TRBD1	TRBV5-1	TRBJ1-1	NA	TGCGCCAGCAGCTTGGGACAGGGGGTTAACGCTGAAGCTTTCTTT	CASSLGQGVNAEAFF
NA	TRBV5-1	TRBJ2-1	NA	TGCGCCAGCAGCTTGGATGTAAATTACAATGAGCAGTTCTTC	CASSLDVNYNEQFF
NA	TRBV5-1	TRBJ2-4	NA	TGCGCCAGCAGCTTGGCCGGAGGGTTAGCCAAAAACATTCAGTACTTC	CASSLAGGLAKNIQYF
TRBD1	TRBV5-4	TRBJ1-2	NA	TGTGCCAGCAGCATTGACAGGGCAAACTATGGCTACACCTTC	CASSIDRANYGYTF
TRBD2	TRBV2	TRBJ2-5	NA	TGTGCCAGCAGTGATTTCGCTAGCGGGGGCCAAGAGACCCAGTACTTC	CASSDFASGGQETQYF
NA	TRBV2	TRBJ2-1	NA	TGTGCCAGTTTGAGGGGGAATGAGCAGTTCTTC	CASLRGNEQFF
TRBD1	TRBV11-3	TRBJ2-7	NA	TGTGCCAGCAGCCCGGACAGGGGCGCCTACGAGCAGTACTTC	CASSPDRGAYEQYF
TRBD1	TRBV4-3	TRBJ2-1	NA	TGCGCCAGCAGCCAGGATCGGACAGGAGAGGTGGACTATGAGCAGTTCTTC	CASSQDRTGEVDYEQFF
NA	TRBV3-1/TRBV3-2	TRBJ1-2	NA	TGTGCCAGCAGCCAGCGAGACAGAGCCTATGGCTACACCTTC	CASSQRDRAYGYTF
TRBD1	TRBV19	TRBJ1-1	NA	TGTGCCAGTAGTATAAGGGGGCTAGGGACTGAAGCTTTCTTT	CASSIRGLGTEAFF
NA	TRBV13	TRBJ2-5	NA	TGTGCCAGCACCGGCGGGATAGTGTGGGAGACCCAGTACTTC	CASTGGIVWETQYF
NA	TRBV11-2	TRBJ2-7	NA	TGTGCCAGCAGCTTAGAGACGGGGGGCCTCTACGAGCAGTACTTC	CASSLETGGLYEQYF
TRBD1	TRBV27	TRBJ1-2	once	TGTGCCAGCAGCATCGACAGGGGGAATGGCTACACCTTC	CASSIDRGNGYTF
NA	TRBV11-1	TRBJ2-5	NA	TGTGCCAGCAGCTTAATCGACAGTCAAGAGACCCAGTACTTC	CASSLIDSQETQYF
NA	TRBV25-1	TRBJ1-2	NA	TGTGCCAGCCAAAAGGCGGAGGGAGTGGCGGGCGCTAAGGATGGCTACACCTTC	CASQKAEGVAGAKDGYTF
NA	TRBV6-6	TRBJ2-5	NA	TGTGCCAGCAGTTACTGGGAGGCCGAGGAGACCCAGTACTTC	CASSYWEAEETQYF
NA	TRBV30	TRBJ1-5	NA	TGTGCCTGGAGTGGGGGGGTCAATCAGCCCCAGCATTTT	CAWSGGVNQPQHF
NA	TRBV4-2	TRBJ2-5	NA	TGTGCCAGCAGCCGTTCCAGGGGAGAGACCCAGTACTTC	CASSRSRGETQYF
NA	TRBV5-4	TRBJ2-2	NA	TGTGCCAGCAGCGCAGACAGGTCGAACACCGGGGAGCTGTTTTTT	CASSADRSNTGELFF
TRBD1	TRBV2	TRBJ1-2	NA	TGTGCCAGCAACAGGGGTGACTATGGCTACACCTTC	CASNRGDYGYTF
NA	TRBV3-1/TRBV3-2	TRBJ1-2	NA	TGTGCCAGCAGCCAAGGAGCGGGACCCGGGGGCTACACCTTC	CASSQGAGPGGYTF
TRBD1	TRBV19	TRBJ1-6	NA	TGTGCCAGTAGATCAACTGGACAGGTATACTCACCCCTCCACTTT	CASRSTGQVYSPLHF
NA	TRBV5-1	TRBJ2-2	NA	TGCGCCAGCAGCTTGACAGGGTCGTCCGGGGAGCTGTTTTTT	CASSLTGSSGELFF
NA	TRBV3-1/TRBV3-2	TRBJ1-1	NA	TGTGCCAGCAGCCAAGACAGGGGAACAGGCACTGAAGCTTTCTTT	CASSQDRGTGTEAFF
TRBD1	TRBV29-1	TRBJ1-5	NA	TGCAGCGTTGTTACAGGGGTAGGGCAGCCCCAGCATTTT	CSVVTGVGQPQHF
TRBD1	TRBV3-1/TRBV3-2	TRBJ1-4	NA	TGTGCCAGCAGCCGTAATACACGACAGGGGACGTCTAATGAAAAACTGTTTTTT	CASSRNTRQGTSNEKLFF